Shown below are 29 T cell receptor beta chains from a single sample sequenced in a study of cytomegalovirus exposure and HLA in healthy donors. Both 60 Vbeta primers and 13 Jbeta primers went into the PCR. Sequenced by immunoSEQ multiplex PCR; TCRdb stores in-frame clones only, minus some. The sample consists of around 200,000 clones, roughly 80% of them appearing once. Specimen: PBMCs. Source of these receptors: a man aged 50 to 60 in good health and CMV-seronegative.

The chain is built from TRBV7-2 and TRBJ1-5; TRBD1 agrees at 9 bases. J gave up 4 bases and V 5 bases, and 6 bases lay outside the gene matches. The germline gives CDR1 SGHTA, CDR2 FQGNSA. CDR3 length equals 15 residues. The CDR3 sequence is CASSRTDRGNQPQHF. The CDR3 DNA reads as TGTGCCAGCAGCCGCACCGACAGGGGGAATCAGCCCCAGCATTTT.

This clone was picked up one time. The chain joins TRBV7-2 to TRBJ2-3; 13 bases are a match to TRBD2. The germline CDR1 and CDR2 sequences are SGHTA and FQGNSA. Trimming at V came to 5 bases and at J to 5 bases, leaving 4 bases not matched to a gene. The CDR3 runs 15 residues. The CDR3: CASSQRTSGRDTQYF. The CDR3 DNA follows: TGTGCCAGCAGCCAGAGGACTAGCGGGAGAGATACGCAGTATTTT.

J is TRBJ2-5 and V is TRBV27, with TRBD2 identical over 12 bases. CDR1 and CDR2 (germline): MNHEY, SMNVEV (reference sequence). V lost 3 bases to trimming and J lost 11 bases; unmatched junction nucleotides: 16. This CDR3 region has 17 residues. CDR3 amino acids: CASSFRPGLAGPGEQYF. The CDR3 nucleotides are TGTGCCAGCAGTTTTAGGCCGGGACTAGCGGGCCCGGGGGAGCAGTACTTC.

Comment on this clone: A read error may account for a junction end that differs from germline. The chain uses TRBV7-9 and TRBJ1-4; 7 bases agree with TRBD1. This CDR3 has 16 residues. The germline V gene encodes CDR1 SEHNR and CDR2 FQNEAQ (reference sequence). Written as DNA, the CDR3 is TGTTCCAGCAGCGGGGGACAGATCTCAACTAATGAAAAACTGTTTTTT. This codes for CSSSGGQISTNEKLFF. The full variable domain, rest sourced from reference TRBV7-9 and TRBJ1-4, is DTGVSQNPRHKITKRGQNVTFRCDPISEHNRLYWYRQTLGQGPEFLTYFQNEAQLEKSRLLSDRFSAERPKGSFSTLEIQRTEQGDSAMYLCSSSGGQISTNEKLFFGSGTQLSVL.

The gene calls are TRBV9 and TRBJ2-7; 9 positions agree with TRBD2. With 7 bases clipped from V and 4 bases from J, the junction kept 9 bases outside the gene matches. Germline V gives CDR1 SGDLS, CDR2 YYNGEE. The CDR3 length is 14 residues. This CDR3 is CASGPSGIGYEQYF. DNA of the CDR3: TGTGCCAGCGGTCCTAGCGGGATAGGTTACGAGCAGTACTTC.

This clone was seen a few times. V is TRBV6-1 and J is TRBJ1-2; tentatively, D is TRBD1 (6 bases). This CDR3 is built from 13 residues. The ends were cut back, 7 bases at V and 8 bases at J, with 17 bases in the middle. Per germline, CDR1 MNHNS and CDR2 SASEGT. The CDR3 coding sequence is TGTGCCAGCACCGTAAGGCAGGGGCAGGGCTACACCTTC. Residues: CASTVRQGQGYTF.

The CDR3 is CASSLGLAGLDEQFF. The CDR3 DNA reads TGTGCCAGCAGCCTAGGACTAGCGGGATTGGATGAGCAGTTCTTC. V usage is TRBV9 and J usage is TRBJ2-1, with 12 bases lining up with TRBD2. With V trimmed by 4 bases and J by 8 bases, 7 bases remained unmatched. CDR1 is SGDLS and CDR2 is YYNGEE in the germline V gene. The CDR3 is 15 amino acids.

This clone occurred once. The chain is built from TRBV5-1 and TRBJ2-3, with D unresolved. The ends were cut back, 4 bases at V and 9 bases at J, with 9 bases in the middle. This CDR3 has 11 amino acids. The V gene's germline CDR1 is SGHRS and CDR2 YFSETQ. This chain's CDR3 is CASSELYTQYF. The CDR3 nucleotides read TGCGCCAGCAGCGAGTTGTACACGCAGTATTTT. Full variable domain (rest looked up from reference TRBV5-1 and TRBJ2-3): KAGVTQTPRYLIKTRGQQVTLSCSPISGHRSVSWYQQTPGQGLQFLFEYFSETQRNKGNFPGRFSGRQFSNSRSEMNVSTLELGDSALYLCASSELYTQYFGPGTRLTVL.

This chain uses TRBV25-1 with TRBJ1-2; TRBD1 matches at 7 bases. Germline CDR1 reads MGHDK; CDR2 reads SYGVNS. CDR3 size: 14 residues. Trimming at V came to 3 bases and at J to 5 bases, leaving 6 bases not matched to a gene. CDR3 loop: CASSDSAGGYGYTF. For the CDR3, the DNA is TGTGCCAGCAGTGACTCGGCAGGGGGATATGGCTACACCTTC.

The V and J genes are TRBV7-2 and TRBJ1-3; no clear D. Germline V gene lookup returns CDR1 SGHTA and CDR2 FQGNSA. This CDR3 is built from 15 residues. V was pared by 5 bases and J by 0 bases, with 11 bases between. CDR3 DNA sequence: TGTGCCAGCAGCCCGTCCGGGAACTCTGGAAACACCATATATTTT. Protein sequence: CASSPSGNSGNTIYF.

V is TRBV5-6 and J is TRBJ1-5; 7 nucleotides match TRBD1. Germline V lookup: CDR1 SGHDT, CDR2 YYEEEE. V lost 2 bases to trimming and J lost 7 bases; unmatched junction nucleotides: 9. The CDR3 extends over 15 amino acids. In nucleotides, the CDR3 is TGTGCCAGCAGCTTCCCCAGGGACAGTAAACAGCCCCAGCATTTT. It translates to CASSFPRDSKQPQHF.

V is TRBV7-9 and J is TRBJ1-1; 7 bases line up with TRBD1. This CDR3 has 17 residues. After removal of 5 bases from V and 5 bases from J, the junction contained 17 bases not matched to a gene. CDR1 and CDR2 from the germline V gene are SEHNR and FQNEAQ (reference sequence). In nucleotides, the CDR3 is TGTGCCAGCAGCCAAGGGGAGAATATTAGGGGGCGGACTGAAGCTTTCTTT. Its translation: CASSQGENIRGRTEAFF.

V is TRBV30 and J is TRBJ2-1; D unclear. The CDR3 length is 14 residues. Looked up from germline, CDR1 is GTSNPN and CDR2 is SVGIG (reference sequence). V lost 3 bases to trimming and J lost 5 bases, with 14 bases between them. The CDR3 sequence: CAWSHGLANNEQFF. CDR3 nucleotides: TGTGCCTGGAGCCACGGCTTAGCCAACAATGAGCAGTTCTTC.

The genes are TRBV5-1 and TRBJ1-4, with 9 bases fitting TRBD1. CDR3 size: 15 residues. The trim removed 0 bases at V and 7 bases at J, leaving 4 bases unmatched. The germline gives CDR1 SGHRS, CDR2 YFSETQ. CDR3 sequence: CASSLAGTGIEKLFF. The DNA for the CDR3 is TGCGCCAGCAGCTTGGCCGGGACAGGGATTGAAAAACTGTTTTTT. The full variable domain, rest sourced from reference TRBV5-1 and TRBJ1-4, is KAGVTQTPRYLIKTRGQQVTLSCSPISGHRSVSWYQQTPGQGLQFLFEYFSETQRNKGNFPGRFSGRQFSNSRSEMNVSTLELGDSALYLCASSLAGTGIEKLFFGSGTQLSVL.

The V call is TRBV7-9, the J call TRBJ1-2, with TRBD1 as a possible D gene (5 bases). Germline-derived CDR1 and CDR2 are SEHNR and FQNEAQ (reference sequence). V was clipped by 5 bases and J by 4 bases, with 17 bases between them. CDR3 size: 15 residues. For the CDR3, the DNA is TGTGCCAGCAGCATAACAGGCATCGGTTCCTATGGCTACACCTTC. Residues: CASSITGIGSYGYTF.

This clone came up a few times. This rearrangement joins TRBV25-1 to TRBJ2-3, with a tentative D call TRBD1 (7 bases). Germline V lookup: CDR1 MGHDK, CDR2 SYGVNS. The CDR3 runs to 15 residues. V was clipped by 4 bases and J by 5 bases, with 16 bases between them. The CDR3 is CASSGSWQGGDTQYF. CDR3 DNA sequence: TGTGCCAGCAGTGGGAGCTGGCAGGGGGGAGATACGCAGTATTTT.

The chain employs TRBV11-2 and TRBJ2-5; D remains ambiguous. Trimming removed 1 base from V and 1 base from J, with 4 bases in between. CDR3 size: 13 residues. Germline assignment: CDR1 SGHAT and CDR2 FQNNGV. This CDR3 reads CASSLAFQETQYF. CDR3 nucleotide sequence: TGTGCCAGCAGCTTAGCCTTCCAAGAGACCCAGTACTTC.

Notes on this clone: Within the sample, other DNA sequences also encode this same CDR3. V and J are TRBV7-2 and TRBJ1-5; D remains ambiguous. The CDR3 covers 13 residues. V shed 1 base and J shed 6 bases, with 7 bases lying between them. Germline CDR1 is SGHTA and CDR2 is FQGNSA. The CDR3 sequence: CASSLDGGQPQHF. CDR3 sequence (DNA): TGTGCCAGCAGCTTAGACGGAGGTCAGCCCCAGCATTTT.

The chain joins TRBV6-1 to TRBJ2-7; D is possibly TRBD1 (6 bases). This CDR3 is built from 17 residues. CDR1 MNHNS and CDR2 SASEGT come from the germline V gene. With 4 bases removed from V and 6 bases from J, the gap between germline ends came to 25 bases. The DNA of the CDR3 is TGTGCCAGCAGTGTCAGAGTTGATCGGACAGTGTGGGTCGAGCAGTACTTC. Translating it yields CASSVRVDRTVWVEQYF.

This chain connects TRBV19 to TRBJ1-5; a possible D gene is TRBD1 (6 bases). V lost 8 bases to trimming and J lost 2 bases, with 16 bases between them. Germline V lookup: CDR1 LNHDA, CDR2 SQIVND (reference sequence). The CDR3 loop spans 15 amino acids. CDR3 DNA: TGTGCCAGTTGCCCACAGGGTAATGGCAATCAGCCCCAGCATTTT. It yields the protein CASCPQGNGNQPQHF.

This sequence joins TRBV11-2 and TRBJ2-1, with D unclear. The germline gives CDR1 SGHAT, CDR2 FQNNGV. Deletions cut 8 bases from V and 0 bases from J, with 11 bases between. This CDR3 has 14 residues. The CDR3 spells CASQGASSYNEQFF. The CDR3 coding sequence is TGTGCCAGCCAAGGAGCATCCTCCTACAATGAGCAGTTCTTC.

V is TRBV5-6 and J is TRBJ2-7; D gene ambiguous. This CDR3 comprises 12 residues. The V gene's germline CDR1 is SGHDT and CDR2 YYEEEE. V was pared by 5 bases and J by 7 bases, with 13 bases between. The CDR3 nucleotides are TGTGCCAGCAGGGGCAGTGGGTGGGAGCAGTACTTC. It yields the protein CASRGSGWEQYF.

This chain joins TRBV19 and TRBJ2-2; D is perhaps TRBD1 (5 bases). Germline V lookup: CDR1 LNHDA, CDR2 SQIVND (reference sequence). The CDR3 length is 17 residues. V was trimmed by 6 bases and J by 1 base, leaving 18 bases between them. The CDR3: CASSIDRTHLNTGELFF. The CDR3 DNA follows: TGTGCCAGTAGCATCGACAGAACGCACCTGAACACCGGGGAGCTGTTTTTT.

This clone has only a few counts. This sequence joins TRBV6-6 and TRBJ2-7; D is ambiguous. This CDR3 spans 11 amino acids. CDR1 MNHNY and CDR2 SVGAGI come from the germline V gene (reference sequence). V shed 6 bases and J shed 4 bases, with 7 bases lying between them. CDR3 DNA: TGTGCCAGCAGCCCAGATTACGAGCAGTACTTC. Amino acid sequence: CASSPDYEQYF.

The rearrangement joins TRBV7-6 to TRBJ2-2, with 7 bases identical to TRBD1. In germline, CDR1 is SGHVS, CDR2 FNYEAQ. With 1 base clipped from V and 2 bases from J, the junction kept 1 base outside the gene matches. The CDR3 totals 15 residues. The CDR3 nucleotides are TGTGCCAGCAGCTTAGGACAGGGCAACACCGGGGAGCTGTTTTTT. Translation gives CASSLGQGNTGELFF.

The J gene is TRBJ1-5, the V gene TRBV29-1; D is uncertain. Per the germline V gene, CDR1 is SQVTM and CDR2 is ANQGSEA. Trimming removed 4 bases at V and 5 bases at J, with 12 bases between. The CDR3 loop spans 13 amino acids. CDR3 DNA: TGCAGCGTTGCGTCAAGTAACTATCAGCCCCAGCATTTT. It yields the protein CSVASSNYQPQHF.

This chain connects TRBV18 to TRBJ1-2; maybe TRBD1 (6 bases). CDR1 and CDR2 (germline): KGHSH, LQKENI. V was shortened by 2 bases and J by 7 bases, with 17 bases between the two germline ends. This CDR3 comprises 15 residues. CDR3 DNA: TGTGCCAGCTCACCAGGACAGTATGAGTTCTCTGGCTACACCTTC. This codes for CASSPGQYEFSGYTF.

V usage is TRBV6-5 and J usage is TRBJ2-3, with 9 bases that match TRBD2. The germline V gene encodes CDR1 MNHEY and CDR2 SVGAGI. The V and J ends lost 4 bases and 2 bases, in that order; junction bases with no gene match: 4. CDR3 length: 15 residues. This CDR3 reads CASSFAGGLTDTQYF. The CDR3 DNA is TGTGCCAGCAGTTTTGCGGGGGGGCTCACAGATACGCAGTATTTT.

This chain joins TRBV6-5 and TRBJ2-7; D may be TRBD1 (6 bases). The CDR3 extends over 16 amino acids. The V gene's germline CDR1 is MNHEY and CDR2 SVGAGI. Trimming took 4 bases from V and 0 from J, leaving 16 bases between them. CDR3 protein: CASSLWAQGSSYEQYF. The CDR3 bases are TGTGCCAGCAGTTTATGGGCACAGGGAAGCTCCTACGAGCAGTACTTC.